This entry describes one T cell receptor (beta chain). The antigen remains undetermined. V shed 2 bases, J shed 6 bases, and the junction held 7 bases outside the gene matches. The CDR3 totals 14 residues. CDR1 and CDR2 (germline): SEHNR, FQNEAQ (reference sequence). Expressed TCRB transcripts got sequenced, as all isolated RNA was reverse transcribed. The protocol was immunoSEQ multiplex PCR, while the TCRdb copy is restricted to in-frame clones and leaves out a portion. The sample lists approximately 470,000 clones; over 25% were seen once. Populations obtained by sorting all exceeded 98% purity. These data come from a study of beta chain features in type 1 diabetes. Study-level points and caveats: It was among patients, rather than healthy donors, that naive, central memory and Treg TCRB repertoires appeared more similar.

V gene TRBV7-9 combines with J gene TRBJ2-7; 7 bases line up with TRBD1. The TCR was taken from a man aged 18 to 35 in good health. Sequencing was performed on naive CD4+ T cells from blood. CDR3 loop: CASSLRQGPFEQYF. DNA for the CDR3: TGTGCCAGCAGCTTACGACAGGGCCCCTTCGAGCAGTACTTC.